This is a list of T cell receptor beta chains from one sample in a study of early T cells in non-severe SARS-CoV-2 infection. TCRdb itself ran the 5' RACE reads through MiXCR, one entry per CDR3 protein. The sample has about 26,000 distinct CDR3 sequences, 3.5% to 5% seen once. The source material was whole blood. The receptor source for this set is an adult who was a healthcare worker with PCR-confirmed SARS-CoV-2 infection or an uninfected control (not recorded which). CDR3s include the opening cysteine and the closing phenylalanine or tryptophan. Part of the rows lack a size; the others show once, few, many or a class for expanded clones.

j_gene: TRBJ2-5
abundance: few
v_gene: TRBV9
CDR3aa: CASSVGLTSEFQETQYF

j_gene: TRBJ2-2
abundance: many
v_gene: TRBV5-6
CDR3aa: CASSLDMGAGELFF

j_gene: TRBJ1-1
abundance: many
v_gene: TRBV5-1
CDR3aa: CASSYEGNTEAFF

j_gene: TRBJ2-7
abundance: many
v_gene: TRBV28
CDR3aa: CASGSGTSPYEQYF

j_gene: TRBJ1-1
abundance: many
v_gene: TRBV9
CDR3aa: CASSRRAGRLGDTEAFF

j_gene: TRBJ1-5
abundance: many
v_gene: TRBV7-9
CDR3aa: CASSLGPNQPQHF

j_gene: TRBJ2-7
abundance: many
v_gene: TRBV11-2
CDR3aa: CASSSGQGGYEQYF

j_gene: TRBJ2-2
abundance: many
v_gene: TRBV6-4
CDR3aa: CASGQGDTGELFF

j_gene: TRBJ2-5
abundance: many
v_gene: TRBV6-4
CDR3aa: CASSPSGGHQETQYF

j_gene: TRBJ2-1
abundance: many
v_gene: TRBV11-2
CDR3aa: CASSSVSAGGSYNEQFF

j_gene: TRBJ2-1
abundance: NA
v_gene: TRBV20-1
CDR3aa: CSARVTFDEQFF

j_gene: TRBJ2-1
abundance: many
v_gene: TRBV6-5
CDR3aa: CASSYTLTGVLEQFF

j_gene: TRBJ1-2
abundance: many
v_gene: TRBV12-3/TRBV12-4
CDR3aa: CASSFGTGDRYGYTF

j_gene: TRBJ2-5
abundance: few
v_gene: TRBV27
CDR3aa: CASSSQREQETQYF

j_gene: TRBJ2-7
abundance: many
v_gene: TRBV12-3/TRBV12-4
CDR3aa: CASSKDKPNYEQYF

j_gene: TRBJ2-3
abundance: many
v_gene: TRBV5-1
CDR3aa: CASSPGWITSDTQYF

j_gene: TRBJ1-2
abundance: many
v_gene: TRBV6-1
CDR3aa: CASSEGAGVYGYTF

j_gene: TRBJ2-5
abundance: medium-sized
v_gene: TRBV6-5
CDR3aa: CASSDRSQAETQYF

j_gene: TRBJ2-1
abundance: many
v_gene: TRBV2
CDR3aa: CASTQTPGGQGPYNEQFF

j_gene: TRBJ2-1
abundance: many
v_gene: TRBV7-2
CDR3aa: CASSLVGYNEQFF

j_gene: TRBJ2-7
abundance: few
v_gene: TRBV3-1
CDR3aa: CASSQAGTGLYEQYF

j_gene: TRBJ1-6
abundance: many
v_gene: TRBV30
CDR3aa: CAWSPQTDAAPLHF

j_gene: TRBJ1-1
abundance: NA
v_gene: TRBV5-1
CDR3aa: CASSLGSSMNTEAFF

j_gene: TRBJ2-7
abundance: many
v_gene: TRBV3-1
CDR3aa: CASSQEGVAGAYSYEQYF

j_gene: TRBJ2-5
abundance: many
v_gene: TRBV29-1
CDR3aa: CSVGWGEETQYF

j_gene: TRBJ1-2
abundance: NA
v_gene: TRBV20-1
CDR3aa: CSATEGHDYGYTF

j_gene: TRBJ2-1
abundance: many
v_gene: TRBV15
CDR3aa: CATSRDHAGGPNEQFF

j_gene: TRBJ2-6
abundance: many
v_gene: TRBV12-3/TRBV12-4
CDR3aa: CASSLARGGSGANVLTF

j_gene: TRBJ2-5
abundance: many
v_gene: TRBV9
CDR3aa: CASSVQETQYF

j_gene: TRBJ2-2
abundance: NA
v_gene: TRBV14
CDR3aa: CASSQFASVNTGELFF

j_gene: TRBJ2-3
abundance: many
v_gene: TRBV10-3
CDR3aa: CAISETGGTDTQYF

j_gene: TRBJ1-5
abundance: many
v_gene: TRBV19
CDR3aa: CASSKTVNSNQPQHF

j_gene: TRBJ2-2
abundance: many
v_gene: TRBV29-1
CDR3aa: CSGRTGDRTGELFF

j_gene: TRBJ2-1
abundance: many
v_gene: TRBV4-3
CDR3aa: CASSQSTGTSGPYNEQFF

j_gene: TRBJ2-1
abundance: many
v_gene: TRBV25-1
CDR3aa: CASRSRGQVYNEQFF

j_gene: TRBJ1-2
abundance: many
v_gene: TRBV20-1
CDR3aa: CSANGLTNGYTF

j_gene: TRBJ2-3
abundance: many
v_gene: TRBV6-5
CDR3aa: CASSYLPEPSTDTQYF

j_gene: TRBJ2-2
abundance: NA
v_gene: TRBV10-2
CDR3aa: CASSEGELFF

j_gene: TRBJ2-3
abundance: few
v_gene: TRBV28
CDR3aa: CASSLREQGPDTQYF

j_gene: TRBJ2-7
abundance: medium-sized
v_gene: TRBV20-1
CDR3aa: CSAIYTSGGDYEQYF

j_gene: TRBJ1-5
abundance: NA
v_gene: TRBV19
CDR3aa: CASSIGGYQPQHF